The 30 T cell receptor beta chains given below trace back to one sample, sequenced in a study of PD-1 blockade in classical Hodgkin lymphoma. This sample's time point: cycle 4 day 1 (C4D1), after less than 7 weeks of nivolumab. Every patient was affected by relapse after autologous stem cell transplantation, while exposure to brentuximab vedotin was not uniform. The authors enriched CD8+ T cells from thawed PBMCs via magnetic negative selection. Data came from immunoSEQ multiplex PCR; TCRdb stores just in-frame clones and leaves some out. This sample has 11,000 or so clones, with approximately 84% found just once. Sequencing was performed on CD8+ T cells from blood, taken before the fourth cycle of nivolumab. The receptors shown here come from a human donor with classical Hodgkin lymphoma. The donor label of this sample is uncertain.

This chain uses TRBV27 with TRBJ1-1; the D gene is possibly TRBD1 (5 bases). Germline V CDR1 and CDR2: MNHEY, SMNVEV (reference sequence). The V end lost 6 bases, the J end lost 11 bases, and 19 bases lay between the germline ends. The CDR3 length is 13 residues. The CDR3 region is CASSPGHGALAFF. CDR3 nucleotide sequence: TGTGCCAGCAGCCCCGGGCACGGGGCTTTGGCTTTCTTT.

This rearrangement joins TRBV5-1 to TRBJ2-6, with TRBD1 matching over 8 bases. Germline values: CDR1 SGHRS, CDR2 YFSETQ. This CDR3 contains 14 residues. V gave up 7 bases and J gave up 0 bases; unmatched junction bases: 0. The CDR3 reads CASGTGSGANVLTF. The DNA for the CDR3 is TGCGCCAGCGGGACAGGCTCTGGGGCCAACGTCCTGACTTTC. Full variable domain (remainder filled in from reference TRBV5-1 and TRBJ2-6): KAGVTQTPRYLIKTRGQQVTLSCSPISGHRSVSWYQQTPGQGLQFLFEYFSETQRNKGNFPGRFSGRQFSNSRSEMNVSTLELGDSALYLCASGTGSGANVLTFGAGSRLTVL.

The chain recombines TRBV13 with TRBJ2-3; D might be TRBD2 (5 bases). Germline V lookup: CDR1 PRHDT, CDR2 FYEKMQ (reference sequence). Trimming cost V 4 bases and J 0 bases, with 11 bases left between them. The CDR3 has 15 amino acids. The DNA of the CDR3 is TGTGCCAGCAGCTCGAGCGGTCCTAGCACAGATACGCAGTATTTT. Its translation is CASSSSGPSTDTQYF.

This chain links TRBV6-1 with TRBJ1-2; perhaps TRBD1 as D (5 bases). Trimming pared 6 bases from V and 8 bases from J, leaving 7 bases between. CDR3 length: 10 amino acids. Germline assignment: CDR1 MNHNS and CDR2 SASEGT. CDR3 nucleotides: TGTGCCAGCAGGCAGGGAGGCTACACCTTC. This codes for CASRQGGYTF.

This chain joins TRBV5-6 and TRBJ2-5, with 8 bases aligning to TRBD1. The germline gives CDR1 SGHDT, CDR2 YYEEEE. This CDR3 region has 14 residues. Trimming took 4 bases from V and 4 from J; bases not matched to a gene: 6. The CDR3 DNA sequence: TGTGCCAGCAGCAACGGACAGGGTAGAGAGACCCAGTACTTC. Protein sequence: CASSNGQGRETQYF.

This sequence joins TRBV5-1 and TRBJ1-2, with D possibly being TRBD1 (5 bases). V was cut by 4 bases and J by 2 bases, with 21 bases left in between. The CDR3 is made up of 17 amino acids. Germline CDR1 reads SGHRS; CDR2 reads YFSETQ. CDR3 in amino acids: CASSPVGAGERNYGYTF. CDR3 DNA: TGCGCCAGCAGCCCGGTCGGGGCCGGGGAAAGAAACTATGGCTACACCTTC.

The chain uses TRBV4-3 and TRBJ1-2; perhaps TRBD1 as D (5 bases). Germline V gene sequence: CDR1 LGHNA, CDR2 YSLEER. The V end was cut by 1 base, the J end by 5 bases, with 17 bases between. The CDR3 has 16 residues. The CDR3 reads CASSQGGLGGEYGYTF. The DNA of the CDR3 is TGCGCCAGCAGCCAAGGGGGTCTGGGAGGGGAGTATGGCTACACCTTC.

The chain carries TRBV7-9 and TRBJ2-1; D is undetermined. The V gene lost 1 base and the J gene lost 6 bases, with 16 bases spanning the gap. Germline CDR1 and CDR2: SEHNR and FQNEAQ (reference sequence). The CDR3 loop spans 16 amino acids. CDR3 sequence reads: CASSLVASGPLNEQFF. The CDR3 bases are TGTGCCAGCAGCTTAGTGGCCTCCGGGCCGCTCAATGAGCAGTTCTTC. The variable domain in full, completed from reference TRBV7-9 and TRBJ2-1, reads DTGVSQNPRHKITKRGQNVTFRCDPISEHNRLYWYRQTLGQGPEFLTYFQNEAQLEKSRLLSDRFSAERPKGSFSTLEIQRTEQGDSAMYLCASSLVASGPLNEQFFGPGTRLTVL.

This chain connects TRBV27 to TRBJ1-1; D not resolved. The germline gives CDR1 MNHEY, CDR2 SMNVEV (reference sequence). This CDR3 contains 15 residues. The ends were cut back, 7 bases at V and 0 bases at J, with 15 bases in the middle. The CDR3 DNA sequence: TGTGCCAGCAAAGTGTTGGTAGACATGAACACTGAAGCTTTCTTT. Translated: CASKVLVDMNTEAFF.

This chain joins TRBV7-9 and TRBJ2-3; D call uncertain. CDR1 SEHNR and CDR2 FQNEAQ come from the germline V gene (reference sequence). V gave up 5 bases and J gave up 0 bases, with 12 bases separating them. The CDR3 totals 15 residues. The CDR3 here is CASSHSTTSTDTQYF. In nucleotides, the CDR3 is TGTGCCAGCAGCCACAGTACGACTAGCACAGATACGCAGTATTTT. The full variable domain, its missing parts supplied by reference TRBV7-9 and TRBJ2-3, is DTGVSQNPRHKITKRGQNVTFRCDPISEHNRLYWYRQTLGQGPEFLTYFQNEAQLEKSRLLSDRFSAERPKGSFSTLEIQRTEQGDSAMYLCASSHSTTSTDTQYFGPGTRLTVL.

The CDR3 is CASSVEQGVSWEQFF. In DNA form, the CDR3 reads TGTGCCAGCAGCGTAGAACAGGGGGTCAGTTGGGAGCAGTTCTTC. The gene calls are TRBV9 and TRBJ2-1; 8 bases match TRBD1. J lost 10 bases, V lost 0 bases, and 9 bases had no gene match. This CDR3 region has 15 residues. Germline V gives CDR1 SGDLS, CDR2 YYNGEE.

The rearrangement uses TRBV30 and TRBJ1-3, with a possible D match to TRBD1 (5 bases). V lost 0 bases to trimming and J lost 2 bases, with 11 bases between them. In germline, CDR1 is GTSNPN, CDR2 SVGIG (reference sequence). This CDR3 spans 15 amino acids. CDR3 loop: CAWSVIPGPGNTIYF. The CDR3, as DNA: TGTGCCTGGAGTGTAATCCCAGGGCCTGGAAACACCATATATTTT.

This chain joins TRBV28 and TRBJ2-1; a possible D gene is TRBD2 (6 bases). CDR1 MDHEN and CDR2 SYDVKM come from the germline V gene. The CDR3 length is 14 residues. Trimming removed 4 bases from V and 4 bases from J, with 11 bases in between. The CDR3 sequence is CASSSYGLYNEQFF. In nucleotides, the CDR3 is TGTGCCAGCAGTTCGTACGGACTATACAATGAGCAGTTCTTC. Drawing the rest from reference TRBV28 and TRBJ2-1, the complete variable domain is DVKVTQSSRYLVKRTGEKVFLECVQDMDHENMFWYRQDPGLGLRLIYFSYDVKMKEKGDIPEGYSVSREKKERFSLILESASTNQTSMYLCASSSYGLYNEQFFGPGTRLTVL.

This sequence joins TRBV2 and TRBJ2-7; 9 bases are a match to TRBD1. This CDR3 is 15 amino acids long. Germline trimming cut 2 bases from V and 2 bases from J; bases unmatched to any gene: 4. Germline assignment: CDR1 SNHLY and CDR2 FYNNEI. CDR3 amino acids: CASSERDRVTYEQYF. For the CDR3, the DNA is TGTGCCAGCAGTGAAAGGGACAGGGTAACCTACGAGCAGTACTTC.

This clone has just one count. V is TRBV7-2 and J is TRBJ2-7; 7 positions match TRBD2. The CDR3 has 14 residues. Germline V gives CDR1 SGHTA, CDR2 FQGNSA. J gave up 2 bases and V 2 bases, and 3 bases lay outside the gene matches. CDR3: CASSLTTSAYEQYF. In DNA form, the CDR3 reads TGTGCCAGCAGCTTAACTACTAGCGCCTACGAGCAGTACTTC.

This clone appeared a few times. DNA of the CDR3: TGTGCCAGTAGTATTAACGGCGGCCCGAACACTGAAGCTTTCTTT. This sequence encodes CASSINGGPNTEAFF. This chain links TRBV19 with TRBJ1-1; D remains unclear. With 3 bases removed from V and 1 base from J, the gap between germline ends came to 12 bases. Germline CDR1 LNHDA, CDR2 SQIVND (reference sequence). The CDR3 length is 15 residues.

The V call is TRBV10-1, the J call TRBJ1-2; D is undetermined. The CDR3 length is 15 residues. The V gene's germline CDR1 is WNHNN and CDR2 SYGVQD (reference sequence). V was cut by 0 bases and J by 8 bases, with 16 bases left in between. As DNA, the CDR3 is TGCGCCAGCAGTGAGTCGGCAGCGGAGGTGGAAGGCTACACCTTC. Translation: CASSESAAEVEGYTF.

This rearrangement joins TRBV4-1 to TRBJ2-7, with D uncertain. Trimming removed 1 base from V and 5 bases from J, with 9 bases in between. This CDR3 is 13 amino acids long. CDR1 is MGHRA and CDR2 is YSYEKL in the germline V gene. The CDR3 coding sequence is TGCGCCAGCAGCCAAGTGGGTCGGGACGAGCAGTACTTC. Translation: CASSQVGRDEQYF.

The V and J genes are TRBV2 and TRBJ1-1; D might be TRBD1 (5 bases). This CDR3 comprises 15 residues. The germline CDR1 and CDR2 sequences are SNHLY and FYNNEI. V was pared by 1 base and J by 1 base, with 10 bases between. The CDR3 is CASSEEVGGNTEAFF. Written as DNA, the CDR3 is TGTGCCAGCAGTGAAGAAGTGGGGGGGAACACTGAAGCTTTCTTT.

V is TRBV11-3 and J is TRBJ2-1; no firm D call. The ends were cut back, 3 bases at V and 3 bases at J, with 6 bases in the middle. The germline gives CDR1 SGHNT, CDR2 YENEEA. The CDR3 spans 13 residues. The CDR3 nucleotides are TGTGCCAGCAGCTTCATGGGCTACAATGAGCAGTTCTTC. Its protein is CASSFMGYNEQFF.

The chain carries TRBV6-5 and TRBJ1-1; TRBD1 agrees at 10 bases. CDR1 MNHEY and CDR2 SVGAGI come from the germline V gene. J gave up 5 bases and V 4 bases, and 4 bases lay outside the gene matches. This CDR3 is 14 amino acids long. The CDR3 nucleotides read TGTGCCAGCAGTTGGGACAGGGGATTGACTGAAGCTTTCTTT. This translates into CASSWDRGLTEAFF.

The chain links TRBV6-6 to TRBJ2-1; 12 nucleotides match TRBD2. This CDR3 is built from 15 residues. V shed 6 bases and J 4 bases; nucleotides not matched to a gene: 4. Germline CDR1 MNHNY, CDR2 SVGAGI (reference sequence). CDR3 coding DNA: TGTGCCAGCAGGGCCCTAGCGGGAGGGTACAATGAGCAGTTCTTC. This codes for CASRALAGGYNEQFF.

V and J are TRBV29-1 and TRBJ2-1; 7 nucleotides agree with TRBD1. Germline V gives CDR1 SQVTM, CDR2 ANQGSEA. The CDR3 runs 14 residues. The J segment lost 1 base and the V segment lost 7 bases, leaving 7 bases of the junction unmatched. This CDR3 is CSAKEDRSYNEQFF. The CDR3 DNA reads TGCAGCGCCAAGGAGGACAGGTCCTACAATGAGCAGTTCTTC.

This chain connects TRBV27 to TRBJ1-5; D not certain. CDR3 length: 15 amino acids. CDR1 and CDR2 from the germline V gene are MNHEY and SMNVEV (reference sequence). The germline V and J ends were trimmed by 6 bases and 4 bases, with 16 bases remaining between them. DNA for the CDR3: TGTGCCAGCAGCCGCTCGGTACAGCCAAATCAGCCCCAGCATTTT. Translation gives CASSRSVQPNQPQHF.

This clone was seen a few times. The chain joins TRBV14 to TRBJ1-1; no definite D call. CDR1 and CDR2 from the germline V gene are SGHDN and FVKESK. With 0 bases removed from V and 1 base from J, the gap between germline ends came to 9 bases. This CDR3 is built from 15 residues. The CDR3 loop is CASSQEAHGNTEAFF. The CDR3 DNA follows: TGTGCCAGCAGCCAAGAAGCGCATGGGAACACTGAAGCTTTCTTT.

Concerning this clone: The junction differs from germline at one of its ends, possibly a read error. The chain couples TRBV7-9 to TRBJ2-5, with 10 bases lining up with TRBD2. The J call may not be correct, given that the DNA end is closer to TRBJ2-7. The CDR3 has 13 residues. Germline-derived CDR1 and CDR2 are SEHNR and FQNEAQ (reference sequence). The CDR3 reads CASSLAGGTEQYF. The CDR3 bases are TGTGCCAGCAGTTTAGCGGGAGGTACCGAGCAGTACTTC.

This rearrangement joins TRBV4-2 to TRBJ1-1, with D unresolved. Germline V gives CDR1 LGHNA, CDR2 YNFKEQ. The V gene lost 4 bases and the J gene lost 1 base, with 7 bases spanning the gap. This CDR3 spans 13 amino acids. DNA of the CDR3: TGTGCCAGCAGCCCCACGGGGAACACTGAAGCTTTCTTT. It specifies CASSPTGNTEAFF.

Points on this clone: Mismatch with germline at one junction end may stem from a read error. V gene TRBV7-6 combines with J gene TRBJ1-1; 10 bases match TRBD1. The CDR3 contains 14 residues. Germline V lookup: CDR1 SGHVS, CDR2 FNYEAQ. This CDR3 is CASGLGTGDTEAFF. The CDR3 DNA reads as TGTGCCAGCGGCTTAGGGACAGGGGACACTGAAGCTTTCTTT.

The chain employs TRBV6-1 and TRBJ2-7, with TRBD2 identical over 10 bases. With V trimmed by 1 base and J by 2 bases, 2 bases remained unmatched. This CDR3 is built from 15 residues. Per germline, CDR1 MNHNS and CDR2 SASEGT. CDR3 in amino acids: CASSEDSGRPYEQYF. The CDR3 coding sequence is TGTGCCAGCAGTGAAGATAGCGGGAGGCCCTACGAGCAGTACTTC.

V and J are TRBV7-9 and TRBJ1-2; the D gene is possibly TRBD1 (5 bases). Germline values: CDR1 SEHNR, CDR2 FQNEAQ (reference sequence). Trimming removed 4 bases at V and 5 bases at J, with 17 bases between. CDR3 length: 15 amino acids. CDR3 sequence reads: CASSSGTYSSYGYTF. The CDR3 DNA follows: TGTGCCAGCAGCTCCGGGACTTACTCTTCTTATGGCTACACCTTC.